These 4 T cell receptor beta chains share one sample of origin, sequenced in a study of T-cell memory formation after mild COVID-19. MiXCR was run by TCRdb on the 5' RACE reads, yielding one entry per CDR3 protein. Found here are more than 75,000 distinct CDR3 sequences, roughly 14% of them singletons; the top ten hold under 35%. Material: PBMCs or a T cell subset sorted from them (not recorded which). All receptors derive from an adult woman who had mild COVID-19 (a few samples of this study predate the infection). Cell type and time point are not known.

The rearrangement uses TRBV10-3 and TRBJ2-4, with TRBD2 matching over 7 bases. The CDR3 extends over 12 amino acids. J lost 9 bases, V lost 6 bases, and 5 bases had no gene match. Germline CDR1 is ENHRY and CDR2 is SYGVKD. The CDR3 coding sequence is TGTGCCATCAGGGCCCAGCGGGGCATTCAGTACTTC. The encoded protein is CAIRAQRGIQYF.

This clonotype was detected only a few times. The chain carries TRBV24-1 and TRBJ2-4; D remains ambiguous. CDR1 KGHDR and CDR2 SFDVKD come from the germline V gene. V lost 5 bases to trimming and J lost 0 bases, with 4 bases between them. CDR3 length: 13 residues. As DNA, the CDR3 is TGTGCCACCAGTGCGGCAGCCAAAAACATTCAGTACTTC. It specifies CATSAAAKNIQYF.

This clonotype was found a few times. The chain carries TRBV4-1 and TRBJ1-5; D is unresolved. CDR1 and CDR2 from the germline V gene are MGHRA and YSYEKL. The CDR3 is 13 residues long. Trimming stripped 0 bases from V and 7 bases from J, with 7 bases between. CDR3 residues: CASSQDRGQPQHF. In DNA form, the CDR3 reads TGCGCCAGCAGCCAAGATCGTGGGCAGCCCCAGCATTTT.

This clonotype was counted only a few times. V is TRBV5-1 and J is TRBJ2-1; TRBD2 matches at 10 bases. The CDR3 has 13 amino acids. V lost 6 bases to trimming and J lost 8 bases; unmatched junction nucleotides: 5. Germline V gene data show CDR1 as SGHRS and CDR2 as YFSETQ. The CDR3 spells CASKAGGPDEQFF. DNA of the CDR3: TGCGCCAGCAAAGCGGGAGGGCCCGATGAGCAGTTCTTC.